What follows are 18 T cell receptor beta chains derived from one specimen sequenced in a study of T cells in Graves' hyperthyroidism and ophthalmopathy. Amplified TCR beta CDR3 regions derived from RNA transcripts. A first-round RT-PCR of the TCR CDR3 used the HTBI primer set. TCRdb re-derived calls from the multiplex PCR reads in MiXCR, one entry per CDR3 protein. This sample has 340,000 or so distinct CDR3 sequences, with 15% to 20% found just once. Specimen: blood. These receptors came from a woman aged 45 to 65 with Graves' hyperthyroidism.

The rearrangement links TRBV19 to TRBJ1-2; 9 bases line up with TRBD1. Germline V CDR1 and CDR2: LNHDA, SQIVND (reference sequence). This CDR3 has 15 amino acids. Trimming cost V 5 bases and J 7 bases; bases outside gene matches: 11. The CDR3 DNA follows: TGTGCCAGTAGTGACTTGGACAGGGGATCCTTTGGCTACACCTTC. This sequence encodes CASSDLDRGSFGYTF.

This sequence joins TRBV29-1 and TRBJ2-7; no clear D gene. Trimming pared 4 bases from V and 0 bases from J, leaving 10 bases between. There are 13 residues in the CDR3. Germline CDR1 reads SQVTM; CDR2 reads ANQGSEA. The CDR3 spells CSVVEPSSYEQYF. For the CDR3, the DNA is TGCAGCGTTGTGGAACCCAGCTCCTACGAGCAGTACTTC.

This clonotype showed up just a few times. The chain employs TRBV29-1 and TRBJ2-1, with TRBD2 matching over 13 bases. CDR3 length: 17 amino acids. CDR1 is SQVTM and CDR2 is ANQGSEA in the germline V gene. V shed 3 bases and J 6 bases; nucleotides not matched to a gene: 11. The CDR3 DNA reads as TGCAGCGTTGACAAGCTACGGACTAGCGGGAGTGGCAATGAGCAGTTCTTC. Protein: CSVDKLRTSGSGNEQFF.

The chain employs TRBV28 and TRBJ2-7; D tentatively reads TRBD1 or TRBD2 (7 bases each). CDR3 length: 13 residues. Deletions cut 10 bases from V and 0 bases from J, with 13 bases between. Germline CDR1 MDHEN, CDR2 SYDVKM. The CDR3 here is CATGGTDSYEQYF. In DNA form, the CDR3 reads TGTGCCACCGGGGGGACAGACTCCTACGAGCAGTACTTC.

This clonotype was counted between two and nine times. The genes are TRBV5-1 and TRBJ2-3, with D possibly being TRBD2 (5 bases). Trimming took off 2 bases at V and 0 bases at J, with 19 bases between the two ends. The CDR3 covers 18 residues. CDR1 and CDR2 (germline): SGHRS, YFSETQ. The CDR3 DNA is TGCGCCAGCAGCTTAGTATCCCCTAGAACGGGAAGCACAGATACGCAGTATTTT. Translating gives CASSLVSPRTGSTDTQYF.

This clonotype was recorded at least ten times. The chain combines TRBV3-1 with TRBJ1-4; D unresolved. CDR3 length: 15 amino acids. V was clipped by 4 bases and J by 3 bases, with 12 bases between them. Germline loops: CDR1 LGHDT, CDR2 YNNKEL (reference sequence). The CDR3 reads CASSPNWEANEKLFF. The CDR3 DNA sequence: TGTGCCAGCAGCCCAAACTGGGAGGCTAATGAAAAACTGTTTTTT.

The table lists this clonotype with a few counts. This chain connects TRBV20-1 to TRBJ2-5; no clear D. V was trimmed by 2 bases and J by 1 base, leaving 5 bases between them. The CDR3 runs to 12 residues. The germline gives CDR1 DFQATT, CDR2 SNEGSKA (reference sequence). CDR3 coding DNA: TGCAGTGCTAGACACAGCCAAGAGACCCAGTACTTC. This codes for CSARHSQETQYF.

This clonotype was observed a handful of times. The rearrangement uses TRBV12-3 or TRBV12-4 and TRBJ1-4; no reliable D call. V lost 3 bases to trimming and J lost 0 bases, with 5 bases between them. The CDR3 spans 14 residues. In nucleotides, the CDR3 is TGTGCCAGCAGTTTTTTTTCAACTAATGAAAAACTGTTTTTT. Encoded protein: CASSFFSTNEKLFF.

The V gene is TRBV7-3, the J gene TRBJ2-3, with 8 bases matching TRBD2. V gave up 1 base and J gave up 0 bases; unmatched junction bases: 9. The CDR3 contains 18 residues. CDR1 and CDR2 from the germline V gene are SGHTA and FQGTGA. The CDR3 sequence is CASSLMAGGGPSTDTQYF. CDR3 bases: TGTGCCAGCAGCTTAATGGCGGGGGGCGGCCCTAGCACAGATACGCAGTATTTT.

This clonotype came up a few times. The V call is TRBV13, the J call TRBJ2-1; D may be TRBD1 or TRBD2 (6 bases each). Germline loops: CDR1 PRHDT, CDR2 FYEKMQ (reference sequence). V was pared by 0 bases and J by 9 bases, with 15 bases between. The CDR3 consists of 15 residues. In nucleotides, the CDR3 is TGTGCCAGCAGCTTAGGGGGGGGCCTAGCCCTTGAGCAGTTCTTC. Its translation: CASSLGGGLALEQFF.

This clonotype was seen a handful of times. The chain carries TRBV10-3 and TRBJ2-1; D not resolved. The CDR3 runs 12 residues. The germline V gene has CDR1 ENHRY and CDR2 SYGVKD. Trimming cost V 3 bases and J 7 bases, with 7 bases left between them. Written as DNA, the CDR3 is TGTGCCATCAGTGATCTGGGGAATGAGCAGTTCTTC. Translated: CAISDLGNEQFF.

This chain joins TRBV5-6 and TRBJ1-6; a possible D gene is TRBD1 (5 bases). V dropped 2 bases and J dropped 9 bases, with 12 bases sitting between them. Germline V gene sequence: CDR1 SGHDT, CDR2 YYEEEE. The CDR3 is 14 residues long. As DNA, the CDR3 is TGTGCCAGCAGCTTTGGGGTAGGGACTTCACCCCTCCACTTT. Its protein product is CASSFGVGTSPLHF.

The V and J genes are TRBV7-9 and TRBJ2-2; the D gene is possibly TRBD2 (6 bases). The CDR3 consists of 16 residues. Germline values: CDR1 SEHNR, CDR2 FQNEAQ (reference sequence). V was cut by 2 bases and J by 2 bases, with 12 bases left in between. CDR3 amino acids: CASSLLPGSNTGELFF. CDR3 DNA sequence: TGTGCCAGCAGCTTACTCCCCGGGAGCAACACCGGGGAGCTGTTTTTT.

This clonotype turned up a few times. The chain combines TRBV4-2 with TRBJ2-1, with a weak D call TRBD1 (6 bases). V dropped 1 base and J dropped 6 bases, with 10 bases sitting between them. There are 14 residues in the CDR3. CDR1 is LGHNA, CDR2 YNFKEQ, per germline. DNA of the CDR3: TGTGCCAGCAGCCAAGGGATCAGGGGCAATGAGCAGTTCTTC. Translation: CASSQGIRGNEQFF.

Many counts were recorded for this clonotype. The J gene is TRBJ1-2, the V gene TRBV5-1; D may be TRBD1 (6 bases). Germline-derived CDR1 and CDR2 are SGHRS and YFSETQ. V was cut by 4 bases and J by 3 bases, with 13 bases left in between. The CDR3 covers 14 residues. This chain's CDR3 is CASSLYRTDYGYTF. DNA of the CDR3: TGCGCCAGCAGCCTGTACCGGACAGACTATGGCTACACCTTC.

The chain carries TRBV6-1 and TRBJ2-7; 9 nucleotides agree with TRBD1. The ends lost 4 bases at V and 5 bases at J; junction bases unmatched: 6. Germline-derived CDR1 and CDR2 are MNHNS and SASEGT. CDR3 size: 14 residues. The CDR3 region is CASSVDRGSHEQYF. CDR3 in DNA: TGTGCCAGCAGTGTCGACAGGGGGTCCCACGAGCAGTACTTC.

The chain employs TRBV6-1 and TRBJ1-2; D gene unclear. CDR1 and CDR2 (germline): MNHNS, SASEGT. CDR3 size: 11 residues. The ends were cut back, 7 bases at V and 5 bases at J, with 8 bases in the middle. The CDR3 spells CASMGAYGYTF. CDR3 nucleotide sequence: TGTGCCAGCATGGGCGCGTATGGCTACACCTTC.

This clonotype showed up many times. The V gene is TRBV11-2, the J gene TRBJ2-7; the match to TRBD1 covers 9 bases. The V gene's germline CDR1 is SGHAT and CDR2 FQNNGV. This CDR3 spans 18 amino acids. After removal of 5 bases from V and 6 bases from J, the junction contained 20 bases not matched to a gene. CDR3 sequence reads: CASSPGHGQGTRSVEQYF. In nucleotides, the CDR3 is TGTGCCAGCAGCCCCGGCCACGGACAGGGGACCCGGTCGGTCGAGCAGTACTTC.